This T cell receptor beta chain was found in a study of T cell repertoires in cytomegalovirus infection. This clonotype was detected a few times. This CDR3 has 15 residues. After removal of 7 bases from V and 6 bases from J, the junction contained 14 bases not matched to a gene. Germline V lookup: CDR1 MNHNS, CDR2 SASEGT. TCRdb re-derived calls from the reads in MiXCR, one entry per CDR3 protein. The sample yields 450,000 to 550,000 distinct CDR3 sequences, 16% seen once. This TCR was recovered from a human donor in good health (CMV status not recorded). Some clones in this sample may be carry-over from other donors' samples. The sample was CD8+ T cells from PBMCs. The gene calls are TRBV6-1 and TRBJ2-7; 8 positions match TRBD1. Written as DNA, the CDR3 is TGTGCCAGCACCCCTCTGGGGACAGGATTTCTCGAGCAGTACTTC. It codes for CASTPLGTGFLEQYF.